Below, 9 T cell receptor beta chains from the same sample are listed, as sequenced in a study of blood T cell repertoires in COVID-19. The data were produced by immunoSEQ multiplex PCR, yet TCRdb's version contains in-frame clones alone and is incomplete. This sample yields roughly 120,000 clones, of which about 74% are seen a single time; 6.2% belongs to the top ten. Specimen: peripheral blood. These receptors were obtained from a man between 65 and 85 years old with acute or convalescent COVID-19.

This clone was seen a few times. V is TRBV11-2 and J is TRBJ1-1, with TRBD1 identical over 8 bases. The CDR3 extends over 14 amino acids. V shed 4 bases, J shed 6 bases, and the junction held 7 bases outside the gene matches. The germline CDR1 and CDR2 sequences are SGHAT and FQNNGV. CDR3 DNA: TGTGCCAGCAGCTCGCAGGGGGCTTTTGCTGAAGCTTTCTTT. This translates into CASSSQGAFAEAFF. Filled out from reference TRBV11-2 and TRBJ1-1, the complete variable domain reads EAGVAQSPRYKIIEKRQSVAFWCNPISGHATLYWYQQILGQGPKLLIQFQNNGVVDDSQLPKDRFSAERLKGVDSTLKIQPAKLEDSAVYLCASSSQGAFAEAFFGQGTRLTVV.

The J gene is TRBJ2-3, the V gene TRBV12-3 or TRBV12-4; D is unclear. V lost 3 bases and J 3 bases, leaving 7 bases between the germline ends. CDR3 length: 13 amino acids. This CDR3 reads CASSFSQTDTQYF. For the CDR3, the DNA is TGTGCCAGCAGTTTCAGTCAGACAGATACGCAGTATTTT.

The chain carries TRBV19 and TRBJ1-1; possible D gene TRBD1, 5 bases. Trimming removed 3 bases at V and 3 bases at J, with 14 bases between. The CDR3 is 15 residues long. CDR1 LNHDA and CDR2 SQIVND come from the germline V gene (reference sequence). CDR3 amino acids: CASSIGGLADTEAFF. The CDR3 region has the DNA TGTGCCAGTAGTATCGGGGGGTTGGCGGACACTGAAGCTTTCTTT.

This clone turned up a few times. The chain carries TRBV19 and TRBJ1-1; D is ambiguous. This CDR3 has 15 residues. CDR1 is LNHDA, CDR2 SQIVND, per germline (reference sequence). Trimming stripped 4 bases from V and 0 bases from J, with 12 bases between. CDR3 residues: CASSNGMFLNTEAFF. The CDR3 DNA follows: TGTGCCAGTAGTAACGGGATGTTCTTGAACACTGAAGCTTTCTTT.

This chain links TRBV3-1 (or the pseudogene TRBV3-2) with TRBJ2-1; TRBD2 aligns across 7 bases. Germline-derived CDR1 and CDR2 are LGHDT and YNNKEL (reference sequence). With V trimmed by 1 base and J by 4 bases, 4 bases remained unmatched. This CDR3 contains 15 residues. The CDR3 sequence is CASSQAVAGYNEQFF. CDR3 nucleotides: TGTGCCAGCAGCCAAGCTGTAGCGGGTTACAATGAGCAGTTCTTC.

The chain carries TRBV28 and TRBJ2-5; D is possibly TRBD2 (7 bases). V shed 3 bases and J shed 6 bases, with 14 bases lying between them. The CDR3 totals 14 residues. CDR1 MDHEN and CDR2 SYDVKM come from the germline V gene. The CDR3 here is CASSFGTGGQTQYF. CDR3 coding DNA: TGTGCCAGCAGTTTTGGGACGGGGGGCCAGACCCAGTACTTC.

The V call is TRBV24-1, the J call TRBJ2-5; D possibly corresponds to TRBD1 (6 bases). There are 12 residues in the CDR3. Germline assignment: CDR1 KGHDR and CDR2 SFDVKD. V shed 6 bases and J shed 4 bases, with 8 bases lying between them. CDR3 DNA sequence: TGTGCCACCAGTCTCAGGGGAGAGACCCAGTACTTC. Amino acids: CATSLRGETQYF.

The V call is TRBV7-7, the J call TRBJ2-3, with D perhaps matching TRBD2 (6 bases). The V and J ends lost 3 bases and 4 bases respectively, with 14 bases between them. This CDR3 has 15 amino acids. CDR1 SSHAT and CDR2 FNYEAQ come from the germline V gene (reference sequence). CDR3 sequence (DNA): TGTGCCAGCAGCTTCGGGACGGGAGTGTCAGATACGCAGTATTTT. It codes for CASSFGTGVSDTQYF.

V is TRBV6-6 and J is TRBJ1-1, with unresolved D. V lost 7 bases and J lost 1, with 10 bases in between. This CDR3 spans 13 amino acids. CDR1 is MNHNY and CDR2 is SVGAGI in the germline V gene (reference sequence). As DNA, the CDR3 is TGTGCCAGCACCCAGGTGGGGAACACTGAAGCTTTCTTT. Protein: CASTQVGNTEAFF.